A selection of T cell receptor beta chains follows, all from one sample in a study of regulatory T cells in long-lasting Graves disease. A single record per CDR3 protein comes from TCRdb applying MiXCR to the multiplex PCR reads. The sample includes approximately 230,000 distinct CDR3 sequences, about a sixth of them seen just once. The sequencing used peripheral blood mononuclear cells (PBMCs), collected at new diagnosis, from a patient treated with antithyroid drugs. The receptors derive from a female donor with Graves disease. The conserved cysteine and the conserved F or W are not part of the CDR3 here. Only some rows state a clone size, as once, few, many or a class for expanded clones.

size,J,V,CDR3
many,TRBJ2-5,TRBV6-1,ASRGVRSPQETQY
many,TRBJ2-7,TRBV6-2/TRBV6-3,ASSVGTSGVSYEQY
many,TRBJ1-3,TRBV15,ATSRDQGNTIY
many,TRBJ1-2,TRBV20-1,SARKAEGYT
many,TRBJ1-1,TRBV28,ASRADGSTEAF
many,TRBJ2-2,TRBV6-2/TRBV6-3,ASSSPTSSGTGELF
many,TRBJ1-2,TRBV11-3,ASSLDRSAVYGYT
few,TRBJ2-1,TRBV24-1,ATSDPLAKFSYNEQS
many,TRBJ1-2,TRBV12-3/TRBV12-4,ASSPLGKANYGYT
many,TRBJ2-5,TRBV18,ASSPTAGGETQY
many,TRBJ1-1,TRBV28,ASSSRTGRAF
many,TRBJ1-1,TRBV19,ASVWEGGSTEAF
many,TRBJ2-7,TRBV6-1,ASGKSLLYEQY
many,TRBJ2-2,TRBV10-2,ASSGTANTGELF
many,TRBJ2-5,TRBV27,ASSLLRTSGSTQETQY
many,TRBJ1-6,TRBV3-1,ASSQEPFRYNSPLH
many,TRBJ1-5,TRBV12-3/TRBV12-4,ASSPDGINQPQH
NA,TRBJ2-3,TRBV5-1,ASSLAGGSTDSQY
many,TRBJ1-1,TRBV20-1,SAGGGGITEAF
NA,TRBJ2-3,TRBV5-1,ARSLRTSGTDTQY
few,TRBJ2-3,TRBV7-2,ASSFPLGQGGRTDTQY
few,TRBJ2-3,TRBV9,ASSVEGTSGRAELWVTDTQY
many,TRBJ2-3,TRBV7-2,ASTQGYTQY
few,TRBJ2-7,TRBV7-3,ASSLRRDTNSYEQY
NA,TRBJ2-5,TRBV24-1,ATSDFRDRGVRETQY
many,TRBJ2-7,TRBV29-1,SAVAGGPNEQY
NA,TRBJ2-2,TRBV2,ASSQRANTGELF
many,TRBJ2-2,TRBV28,ASSLLVGELF
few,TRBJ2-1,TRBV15,ATSRDRQDSYNEQF
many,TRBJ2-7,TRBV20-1,SANAGTSLDEQY
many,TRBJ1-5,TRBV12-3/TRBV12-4,ASAPRDRGLRQPQH
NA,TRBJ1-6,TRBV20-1,SARDLGRGTNSPLH
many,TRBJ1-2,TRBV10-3,AISEQRGRDGYT
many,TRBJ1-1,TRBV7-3,ASSPPGTEVHEAF
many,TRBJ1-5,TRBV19,ASSTRGLSNQPQH
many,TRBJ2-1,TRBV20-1,SATTSGTSGYNEQF
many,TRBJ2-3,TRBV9,ASSVEGGSATDTQY
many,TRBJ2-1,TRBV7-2,ASSPRVAGNEQF
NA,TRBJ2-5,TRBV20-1,SARSHRTIQETQY
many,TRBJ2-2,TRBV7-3,ASSLIPGGVAGELF
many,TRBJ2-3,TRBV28,ASSSTATDTQY
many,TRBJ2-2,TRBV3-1,ASSQGLAGAYTGELF